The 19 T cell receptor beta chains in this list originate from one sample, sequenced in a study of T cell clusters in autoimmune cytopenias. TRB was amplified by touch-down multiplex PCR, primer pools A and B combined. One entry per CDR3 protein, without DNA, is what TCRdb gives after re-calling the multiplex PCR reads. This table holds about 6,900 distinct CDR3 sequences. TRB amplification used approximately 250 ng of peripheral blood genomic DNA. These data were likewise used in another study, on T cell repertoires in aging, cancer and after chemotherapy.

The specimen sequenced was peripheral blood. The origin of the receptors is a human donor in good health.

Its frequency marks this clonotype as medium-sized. CDR3 sequence: CATSRDALAATHPGELFF. J is TRBJ2-2 and V is TRBV15; absent DNA, TCRdb's TRBD1 call cannot be checked. The germline gives CDR1 LNHNV, CDR2 YYDKDF (reference sequence). This CDR3 is 18 amino acids long. Supplemented by reference TRBV15 and TRBJ2-2, the full variable domain reads DAMVIQNPRYQVTQFGKPVTLSCSQTLNHNVMYWYQQKSSQAPKLLFHYYDKDFNNEADTPDNFQSRRPNTSFCFLDIRSPGLGDTAMYLCATSRDALAATHPGELFFGEGSRLTVL.

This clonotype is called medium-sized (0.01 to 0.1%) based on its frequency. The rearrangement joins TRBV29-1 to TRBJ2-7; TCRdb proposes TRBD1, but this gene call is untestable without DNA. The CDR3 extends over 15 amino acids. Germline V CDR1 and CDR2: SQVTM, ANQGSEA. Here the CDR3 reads CSVDRWGQDSYEQYF.

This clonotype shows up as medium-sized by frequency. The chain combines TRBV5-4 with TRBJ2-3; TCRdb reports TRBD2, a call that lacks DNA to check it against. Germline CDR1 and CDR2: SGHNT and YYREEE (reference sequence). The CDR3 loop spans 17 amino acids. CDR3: CASSPRTSGRSTDTQYF.

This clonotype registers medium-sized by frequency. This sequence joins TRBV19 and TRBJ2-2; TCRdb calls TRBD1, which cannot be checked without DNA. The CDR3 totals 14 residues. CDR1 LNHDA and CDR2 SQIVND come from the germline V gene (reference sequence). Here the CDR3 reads CASSIGPPYGELFF.

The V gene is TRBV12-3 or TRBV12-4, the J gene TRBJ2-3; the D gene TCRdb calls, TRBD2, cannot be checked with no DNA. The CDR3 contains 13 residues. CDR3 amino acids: CASNWDSTDTQYF.

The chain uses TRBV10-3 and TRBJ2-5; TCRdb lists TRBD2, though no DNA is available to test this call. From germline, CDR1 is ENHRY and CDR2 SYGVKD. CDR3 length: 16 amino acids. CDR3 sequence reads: CAISPTSGGIQETQYF.

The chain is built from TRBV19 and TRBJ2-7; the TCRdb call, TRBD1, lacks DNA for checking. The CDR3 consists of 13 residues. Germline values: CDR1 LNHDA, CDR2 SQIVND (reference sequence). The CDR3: CASSITGGYEQYF.

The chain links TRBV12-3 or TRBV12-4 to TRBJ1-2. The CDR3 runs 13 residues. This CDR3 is CASSLDDSSGYTF.

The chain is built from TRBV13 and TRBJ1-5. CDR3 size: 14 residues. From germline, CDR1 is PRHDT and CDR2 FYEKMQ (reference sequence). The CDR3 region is CASSRGGGNQPQHF.

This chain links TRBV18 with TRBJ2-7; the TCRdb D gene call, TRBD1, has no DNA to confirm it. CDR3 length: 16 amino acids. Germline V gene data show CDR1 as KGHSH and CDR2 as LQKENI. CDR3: CASSPKAGGTTYEQYF. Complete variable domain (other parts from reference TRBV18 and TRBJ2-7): NAGVMQNPRHLVRRRGQEARLRCSPMKGHSHVYWYRQLPEEGLKFMVYLQKENIIDESGMPKERFSAEFPKEGPSILRIQQVVRGDSAAYFCASSPKAGGTTYEQYFGPGTRLTVT.

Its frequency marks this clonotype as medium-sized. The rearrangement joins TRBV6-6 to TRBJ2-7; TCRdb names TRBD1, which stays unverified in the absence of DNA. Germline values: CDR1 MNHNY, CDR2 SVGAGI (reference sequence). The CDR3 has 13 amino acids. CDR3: CASSYSLPGEQYF.

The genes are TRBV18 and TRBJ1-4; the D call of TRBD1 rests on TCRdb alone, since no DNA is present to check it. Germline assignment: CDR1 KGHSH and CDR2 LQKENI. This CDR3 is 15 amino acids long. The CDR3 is CASSPPRGHREKLFF.

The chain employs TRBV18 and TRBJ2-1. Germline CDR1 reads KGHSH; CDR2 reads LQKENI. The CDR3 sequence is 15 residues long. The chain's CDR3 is CASSPMGGSYNEQFF.

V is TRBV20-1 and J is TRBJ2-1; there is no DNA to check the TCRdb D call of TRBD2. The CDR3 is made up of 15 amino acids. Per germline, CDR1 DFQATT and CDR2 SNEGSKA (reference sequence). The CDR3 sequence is CSATSTSGVGDEQFF.

CDR3 sequence: CASSPRFGTQYF. The chain recombines TRBV18 with TRBJ2-5. CDR3 size: 12 residues. The germline V gene encodes CDR1 KGHSH and CDR2 LQKENI.

The CDR3 reads CASSLAGPRTEAFF. J is TRBJ1-1 and V is TRBV7-6. CDR1 is SGHVS, CDR2 FNYEAQ, per germline. This CDR3 has 14 residues.

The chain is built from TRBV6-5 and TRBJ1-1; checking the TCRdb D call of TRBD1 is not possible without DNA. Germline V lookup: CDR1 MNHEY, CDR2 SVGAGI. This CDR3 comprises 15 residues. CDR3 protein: CASSRGFEENTEAFF.

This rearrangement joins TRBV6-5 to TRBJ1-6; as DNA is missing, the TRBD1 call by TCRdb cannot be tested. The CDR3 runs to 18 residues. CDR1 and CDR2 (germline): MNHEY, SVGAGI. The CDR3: CASSYSVLAPGEHSPLHF.

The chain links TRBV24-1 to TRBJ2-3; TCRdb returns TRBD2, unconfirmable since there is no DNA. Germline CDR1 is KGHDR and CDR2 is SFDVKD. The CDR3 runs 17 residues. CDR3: CATSDPGLAGSTDTQYF.